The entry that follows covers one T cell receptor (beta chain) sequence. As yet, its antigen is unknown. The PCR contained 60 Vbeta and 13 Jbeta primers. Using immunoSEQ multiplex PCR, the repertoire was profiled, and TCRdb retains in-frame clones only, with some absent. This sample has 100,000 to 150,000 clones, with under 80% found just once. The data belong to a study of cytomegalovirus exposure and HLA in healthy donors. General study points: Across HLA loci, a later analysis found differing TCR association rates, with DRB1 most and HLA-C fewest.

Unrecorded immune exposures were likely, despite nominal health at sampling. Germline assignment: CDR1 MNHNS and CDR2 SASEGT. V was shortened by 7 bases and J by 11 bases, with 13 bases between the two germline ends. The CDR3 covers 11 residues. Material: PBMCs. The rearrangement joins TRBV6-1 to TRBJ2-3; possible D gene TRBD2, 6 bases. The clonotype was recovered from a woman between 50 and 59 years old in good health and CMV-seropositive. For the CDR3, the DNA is TGTGCCAGCAACGGGGGTTGGGTGCAGTATTTT. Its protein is CASNGGWVQYF.